The T cell receptor (beta chain) under discussion was sequenced for a study of blood T cell repertoires in COVID-19 (dated by TCRdb to the early 2020s). About the investigation overall: The collaborator samples originated in the United States, Italy and Spain and spanned the acute and convalescent phases of COVID-19. The prospective study material was composed of cDNA or gDNA derived from T cells, B-cell-depleted T cells, or PBMCs. The dataset comprised deeply sampled blood TCRbeta repertoires from subjects exposed to, actively infected with, or recovered from COVID-19. The repertoires were released in a freely available public database intended as a resource for research on the immune response to SARS-CoV-2. The samples were drawn from two sources: the first 160 participants of the ongoing ImmuneRACE study, and 1,200 or so subjects contributed by 6 global collaborators. Sample metadata almost always included a de-identified subject ID, COVID-19 status, age in years and sex. Where available, HLA class I and class II types were obtained from metadata supplied by the sample provider rather than from assay-based typing.

A remark on this clone: What antigen it recognizes has not been identified. The germline gene is not matched at one end of the junction; a read error may be the cause.

Collaborating institutions collected whole blood in K2EDTA tubes following their own protocols. For TCRbeta analysis, collaborators shipped samples as frozen whole blood, isolated PBMCs, or DNA extracted from either of those sample types. TCRbeta CDR3 regions were amplified from genomic DNA by means of the immunoSEQ Assay, a bias-controlled multiplex PCR. The authors' analysis ran thus. The number of nucleated cells in each sample was estimated from the amplification of reference gene primers within the assay. To quantify the absolute abundance of each unique TCRbeta CDR3 rearrangement, sequence reads were collapsed and filtered. Productive Simpson clonality was computed per sample as the square root of Simpson's diversity index over productive rearrangements. Sourced from immuneACCESS, this table was stored by TCRdb with only in-frame sequences that have V and J called. A share of the clones is absent; for the studies checked, an unresolved V gene accounts for under half, and the remainder has no known explanation. For V, J and clone size, that table is used; D and trimming come from the DNA. The sample records 100,000 to 150,000 clones, approximately 88% of which are singletons. The ten most abundant clones make up approximately 18% of the sample.

The paper as a whole reports these results and caveats: Clinical and demographic metadata were provided uncurated, with the amount varying by source and participant.

The cysteine opens and the phenylalanine closes a CDR3 of 11 amino acids. Only the CDR3 DNA stays, 33 bases, in frame from base 1. The clonotype was recovered from an elderly woman with acute or convalescent COVID-19. This chain joins TRBV12-3 or TRBV12-4 to TRBJ2-7; there is no confident call for the D gene. The specimen sequenced was peripheral blood. CDR3 protein: CASSLSHEQYF. The sequence in DNA is TGTGCCAGCAGTCTCTCCCACGAGCAGTACTTC.